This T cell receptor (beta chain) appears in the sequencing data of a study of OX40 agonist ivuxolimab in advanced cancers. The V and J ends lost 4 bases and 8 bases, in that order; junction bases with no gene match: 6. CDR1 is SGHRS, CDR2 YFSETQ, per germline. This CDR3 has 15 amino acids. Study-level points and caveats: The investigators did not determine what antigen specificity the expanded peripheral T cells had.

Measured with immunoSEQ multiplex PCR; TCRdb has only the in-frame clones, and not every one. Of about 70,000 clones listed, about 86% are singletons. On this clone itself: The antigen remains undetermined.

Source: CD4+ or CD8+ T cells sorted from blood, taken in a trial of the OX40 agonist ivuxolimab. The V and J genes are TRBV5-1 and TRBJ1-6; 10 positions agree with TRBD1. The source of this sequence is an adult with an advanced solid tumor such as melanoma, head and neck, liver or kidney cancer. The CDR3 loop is CASSVRTGGDSPLHF. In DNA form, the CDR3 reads TGCGCCAGCAGCGTACGGACAGGGGGTGATTCACCCCTCCACTTT.